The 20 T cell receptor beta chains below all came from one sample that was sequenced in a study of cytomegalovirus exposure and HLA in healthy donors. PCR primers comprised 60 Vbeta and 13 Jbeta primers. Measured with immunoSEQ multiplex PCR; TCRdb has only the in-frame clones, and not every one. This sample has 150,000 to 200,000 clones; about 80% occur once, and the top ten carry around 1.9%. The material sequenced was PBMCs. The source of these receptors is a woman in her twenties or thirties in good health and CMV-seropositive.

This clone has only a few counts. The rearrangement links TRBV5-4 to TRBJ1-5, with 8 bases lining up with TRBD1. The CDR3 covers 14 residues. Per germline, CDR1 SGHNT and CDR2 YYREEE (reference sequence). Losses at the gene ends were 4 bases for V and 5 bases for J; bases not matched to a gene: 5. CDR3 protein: CASSQDRAYQPQHF. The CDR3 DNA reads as TGTGCCAGCAGCCAGGACAGGGCCTATCAGCCCCAGCATTTT.

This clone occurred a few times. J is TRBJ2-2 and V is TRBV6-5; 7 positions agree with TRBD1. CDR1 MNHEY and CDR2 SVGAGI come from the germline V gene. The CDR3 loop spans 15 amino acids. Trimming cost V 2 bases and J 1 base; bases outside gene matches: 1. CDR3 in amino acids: CASSYRQGNTGELFF. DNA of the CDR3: TGTGCCAGCAGTTACCGACAGGGGAACACCGGGGAGCTGTTTTTT.

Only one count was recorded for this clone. The CDR3 region is CASSLRSGTSGRVISYEQYF. CDR3 sequence (DNA): TGTGCCAGCAGTTTACGGTCCGGGACTAGCGGCAGAGTAATCTCCTACGAGCAGTACTTC. The chain combines TRBV27 with TRBJ2-7; 11 bases are shared with TRBD2. The germline gives CDR1 MNHEY, CDR2 SMNVEV (reference sequence). V was pared by 2 bases and J by 0 bases, with 15 bases of the junction left unmatched. CDR3 size: 20 residues.

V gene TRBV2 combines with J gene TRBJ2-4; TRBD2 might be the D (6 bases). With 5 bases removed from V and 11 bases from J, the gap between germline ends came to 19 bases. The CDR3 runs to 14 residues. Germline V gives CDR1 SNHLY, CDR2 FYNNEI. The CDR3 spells CASSPGGTPIFQYF. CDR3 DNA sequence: TGTGCCAGCAGTCCGGGCGGGACCCCAATCTTTCAGTACTTC.

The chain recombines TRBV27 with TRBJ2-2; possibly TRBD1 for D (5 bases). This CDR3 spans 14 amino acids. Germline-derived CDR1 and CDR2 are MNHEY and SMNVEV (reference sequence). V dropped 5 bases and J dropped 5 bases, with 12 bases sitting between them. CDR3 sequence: CASSPTQGTGELFF. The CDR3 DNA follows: TGTGCCAGCAGTCCTACGCAGGGAACCGGGGAGCTGTTTTTT.

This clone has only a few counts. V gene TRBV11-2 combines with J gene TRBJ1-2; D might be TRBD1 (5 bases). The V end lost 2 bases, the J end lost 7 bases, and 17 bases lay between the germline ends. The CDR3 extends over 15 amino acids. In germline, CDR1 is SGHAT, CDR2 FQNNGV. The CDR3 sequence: CASSLSVSGAGGYTF. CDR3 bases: TGTGCCAGCAGCTTATCCGTGAGCGGGGCGGGTGGCTACACCTTC.

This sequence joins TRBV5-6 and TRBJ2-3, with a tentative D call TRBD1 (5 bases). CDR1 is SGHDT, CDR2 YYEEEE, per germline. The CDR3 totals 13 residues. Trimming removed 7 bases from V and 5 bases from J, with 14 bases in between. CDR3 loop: CASPRVAGDTQYF. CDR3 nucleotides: TGTGCCAGCCCCAGGGTAGCAGGAGATACGCAGTATTTT.

The CDR3 sequence is CASFPAGDGTYEQYF. CDR3 bases: TGTGCCAGCTTTCCAGCGGGAGACGGTACCTACGAGCAGTACTTC. The chain links TRBV28 to TRBJ2-7, with TRBD2 identical over 8 bases. The CDR3 totals 15 residues. The germline V gene encodes CDR1 MDHEN and CDR2 SYDVKM. With 8 bases clipped from V and 2 bases from J, the junction kept 11 bases outside the gene matches.

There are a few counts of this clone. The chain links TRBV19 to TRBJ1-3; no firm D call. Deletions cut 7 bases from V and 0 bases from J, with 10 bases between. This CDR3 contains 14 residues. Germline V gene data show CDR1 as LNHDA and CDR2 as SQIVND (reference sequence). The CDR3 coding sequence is TGTGCCAGTACTTTTCTGAGCTCTGGAAACACCATATATTTT. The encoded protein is CASTFLSSGNTIYF.

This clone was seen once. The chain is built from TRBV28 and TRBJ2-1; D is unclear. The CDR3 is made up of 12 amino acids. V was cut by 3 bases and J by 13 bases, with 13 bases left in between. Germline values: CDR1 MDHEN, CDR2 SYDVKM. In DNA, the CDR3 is TGTGCCAGCAGTTTCCGTGACCAGACTCAGTTCTTC. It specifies CASSFRDQTQFF. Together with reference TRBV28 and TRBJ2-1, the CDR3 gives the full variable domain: DVKVTQSSRYLVKRTGEKVFLECVQDMDHENMFWYRQDPGLGLRLIYFSYDVKMKEKGDIPEGYSVSREKKERFSLILESASTNQTSMYLCASSFRDQTQFFGPGTRLTVL.

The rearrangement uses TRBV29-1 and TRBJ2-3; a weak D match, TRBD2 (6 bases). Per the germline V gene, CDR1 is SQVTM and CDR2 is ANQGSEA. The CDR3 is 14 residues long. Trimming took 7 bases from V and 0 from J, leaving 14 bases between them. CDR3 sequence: CSGGDVMSTDTQYF. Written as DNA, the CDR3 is TGCAGCGGCGGGGACGTAATGAGCACAGATACGCAGTATTTT.

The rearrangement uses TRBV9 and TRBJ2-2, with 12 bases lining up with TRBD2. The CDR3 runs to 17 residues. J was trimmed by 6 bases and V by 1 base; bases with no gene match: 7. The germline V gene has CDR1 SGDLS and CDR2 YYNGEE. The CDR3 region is CASSVRLAGAFSGELFF. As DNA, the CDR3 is TGTGCCAGCAGCGTAAGACTAGCGGGGGCCTTCTCCGGGGAGCTGTTTTTT.

CDR3 protein: CASSLVTRISSGSTDTQYF. The CDR3 bases are TGTGCCAGCAGCTTAGTCACTCGAATTTCTAGCGGGAGCACAGATACGCAGTATTTT. J is TRBJ2-3 and V is TRBV7-6; TRBD2 aligns across 8 bases. The V segment lost 1 base and the J segment 0 bases; nucleotides outside the gene matches: 12. The CDR3 is made up of 19 amino acids. Germline V gene sequence: CDR1 SGHVS, CDR2 FNYEAQ.

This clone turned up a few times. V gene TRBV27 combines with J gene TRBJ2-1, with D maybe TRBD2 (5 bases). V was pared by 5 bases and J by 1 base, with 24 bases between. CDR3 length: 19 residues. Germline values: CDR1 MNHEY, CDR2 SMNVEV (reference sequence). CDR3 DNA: TGTGCCAGCAGTGCCTGGGCGTTTTCTAGCCTCGGATCCTACAATGAGCAGTTCTTC. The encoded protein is CASSAWAFSSLGSYNEQFF.

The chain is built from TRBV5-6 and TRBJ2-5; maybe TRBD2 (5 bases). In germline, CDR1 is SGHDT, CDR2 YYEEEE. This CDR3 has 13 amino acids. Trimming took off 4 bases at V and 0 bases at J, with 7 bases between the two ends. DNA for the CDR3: TGTGCCAGCAGCGTGGACTACCAAGAGACCCAGTACTTC. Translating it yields CASSVDYQETQYF.

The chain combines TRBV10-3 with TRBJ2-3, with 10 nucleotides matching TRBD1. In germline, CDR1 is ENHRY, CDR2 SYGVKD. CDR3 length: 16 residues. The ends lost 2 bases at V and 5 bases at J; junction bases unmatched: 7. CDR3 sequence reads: CAISEGQGDSEDTQYF. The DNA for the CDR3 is TGTGCCATCAGTGAGGGACAGGGGGACTCTGAAGATACGCAGTATTTT.

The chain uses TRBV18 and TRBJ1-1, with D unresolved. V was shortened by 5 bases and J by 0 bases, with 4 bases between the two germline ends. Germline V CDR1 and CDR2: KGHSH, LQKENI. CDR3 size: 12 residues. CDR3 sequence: CASSEVNTEAFF. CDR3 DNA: TGTGCCAGCTCAGAGGTGAACACTGAAGCTTTCTTT. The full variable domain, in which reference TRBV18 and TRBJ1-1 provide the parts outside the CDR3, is NAGVMQNPRHLVRRRGQEARLRCSPMKGHSHVYWYRQLPEEGLKFMVYLQKENIIDESGMPKERFSAEFPKEGPSILRIQQVVRGDSAAYFCASSEVNTEAFFGQGTRLTVV.

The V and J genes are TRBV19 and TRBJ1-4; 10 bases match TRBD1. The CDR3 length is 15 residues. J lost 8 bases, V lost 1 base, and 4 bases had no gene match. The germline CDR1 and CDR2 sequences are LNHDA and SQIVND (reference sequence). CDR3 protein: CASSIGGTGAEKLFF. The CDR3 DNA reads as TGTGCCAGTAGTATAGGGGGGACAGGGGCCGAAAAACTGTTTTTT.

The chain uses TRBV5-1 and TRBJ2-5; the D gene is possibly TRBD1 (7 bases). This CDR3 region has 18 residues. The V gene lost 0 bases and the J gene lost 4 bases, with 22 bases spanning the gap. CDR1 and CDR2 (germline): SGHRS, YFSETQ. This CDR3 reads CASSLVGGTVLTGETQYF. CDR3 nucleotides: TGCGCCAGCAGCTTGGTAGGAGGGACAGTCCTCACGGGAGAGACCCAGTACTTC.

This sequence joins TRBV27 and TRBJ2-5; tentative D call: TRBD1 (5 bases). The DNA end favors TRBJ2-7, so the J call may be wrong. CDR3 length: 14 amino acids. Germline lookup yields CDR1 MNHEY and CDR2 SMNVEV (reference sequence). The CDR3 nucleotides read TGTGCCAGCAGTTTCCGCGCGGACATCTACGAGCAGTACTTC. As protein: CASSFRADIYEQYF.